These 16 T cell receptor beta chains were all obtained from the same sample, sequenced in a study of yellow fever vaccine responses in identical twins. TCRdb processed the RT-PCR reads anew with MiXCR; each CDR3 protein has one entry. This table has under 3,000 distinct CDR3 sequences, roughly 9.4% appearing once. Specimen: T cells from blood (PBMCs), unsorted or a sorted subset (not recorded which), collected around 25 months after vaccination. These receptors all stem from a woman aged 18 to 35 who received the yellow fever vaccine.

This clonotype has more than one count but fewer than ten. The V gene is TRBV4-1, the J gene TRBJ2-7, with D perhaps matching TRBD1 (6 bases). Trimming took 7 bases from V and 5 from J, leaving 18 bases between them. CDR3 length equals 14 residues. CDR1 and CDR2 (germline): MGHRA, YSYEKL. CDR3 residues: CASKKTPGVHEQYF. For the CDR3, the DNA is TGCGCCAGCAAGAAGACCCCAGGGGTGCACGAGCAGTACTTC.

By sample share, this clonotype is medium-sized. The chain is built from TRBV19 and TRBJ2-1; D may be TRBD1 (6 bases). V dropped 6 bases and J dropped 9 bases, with 24 bases sitting between them. The germline V gene has CDR1 LNHDA and CDR2 SQIVND (reference sequence). This CDR3 spans 16 amino acids. The CDR3 bases are TGTGCCAGTAGCAGTAGCTTCACCCTCTGGGACACTGAGCAGTTCTTC. Translating gives CASSSSFTLWDTEQFF.

The chain recombines TRBV15 with TRBJ2-7; no clear D. Germline V lookup: CDR1 LNHNV, CDR2 YYDKDF (reference sequence). V lost 3 bases and J 5 bases, leaving 14 bases between the germline ends. The CDR3 runs to 14 residues. The chain's CDR3 is CATSSPVQTDEQYF. CDR3 DNA sequence: TGTGCCACCAGCAGCCCAGTCCAGACCGACGAGCAGTACTTC.

Within the sample, this clonotype is large. The genes are TRBV20-1 and TRBJ1-4; TRBD1 matches at 7 bases. The length of the CDR3 is 15 residues. Germline CDR1 DFQATT, CDR2 SNEGSKA (reference sequence). Losses at the gene ends were 0 bases for V and 3 bases for J; bases not matched to a gene: 4. The CDR3: CSARDRDRPNEKLFF. Written as DNA, the CDR3 is TGCAGTGCTAGAGACCGGGACAGACCTAATGAAAAACTGTTTTTT.

This clonotype was found a few times. The V and J genes are TRBV13 and TRBJ1-5; 10 bases map to TRBD1. The CDR3 has 16 residues. J lost 1 base, V lost 3 bases, and 3 bases had no gene match. The germline CDR1 and CDR2 sequences are PRHDT and FYEKMQ (reference sequence). CDR3 loop: CASSLGQGLSNQPQHF. The CDR3 DNA reads TGTGCCAGCAGCTTGGGACAGGGGCTGAGCAATCAGCCCCAGCATTTT.

This clonotype was detected a few times. The chain carries TRBV10-3 and TRBJ2-3; TRBD1 aligns across 7 bases. The CDR3 covers 14 residues. Looked up from germline, CDR1 is ENHRY and CDR2 is SYGVKD. V lost 3 bases, J lost 7 bases, and 7 bases stayed unmatched. The CDR3 coding sequence is TGTGCCATCAGTGATATGGGACAGTCCTATACGCAGTATTTT. It is translated as CAISDMGQSYTQYF.

By proportion, this clonotype is large (0.1 to 1%). This sequence joins TRBV11-1 and TRBJ2-1, with 10 bases matching TRBD2. Germline CDR1 SGHAT, CDR2 FQDESV (reference sequence). The CDR3 extends over 19 amino acids. J gave up 2 bases and V 5 bases, and 15 bases lay outside the gene matches. CDR3 nucleotide sequence: TGTGCCAGCAGCACAAGCGGGAGGGTCCCACGTTTGACCTACAATGAGCAGTTCTTC. Amino acid sequence: CASSTSGRVPRLTYNEQFF.

V and J are TRBV11-1 and TRBJ2-7; tentatively, D is TRBD1 (6 bases). The V gene's germline CDR1 is SGHAT and CDR2 FQDESV (reference sequence). The ends were cut back, 3 bases at V and 5 bases at J, with 11 bases in the middle. The CDR3 length is 13 residues. DNA for the CDR3: TGTGCCAGCAGCTTCTGGACAGCTAACGAGCAGTACTTC. The encoded protein is CASSFWTANEQYF.

The genes are TRBV11-3 and TRBJ2-3; 7 bases fit TRBD2. This CDR3 spans 12 amino acids. The germline CDR1 and CDR2 sequences are SGHNT and YENEEA. The J segment lost 12 bases and the V segment lost 3 bases, leaving 6 bases of the junction unmatched. The CDR3 DNA follows: TGTGCCAGCAGCTTTGGGGGAGGGCGCCAGTATTTT. Translated: CASSFGGGRQYF. Full variable domain (rest looked up from reference TRBV11-3 and TRBJ2-3): EAGVVQSPRYKIIEKKQPVAFWCNPISGHNTLYWYLQNLGQGPELLIRYENEEAVDDSQLPKDRFSAERLKGVDSTLKIQPAELGDSAVYLCASSFGGGRQYFGPGTRLTVL.

This clonotype turned up a few times. The gene calls are TRBV6-1 and TRBJ1-5; 9 nucleotides align to TRBD1. From germline, CDR1 is MNHNS and CDR2 SASEGT. The CDR3 is made up of 17 amino acids. Unmatched junction bases numbered 9, after V lost 6 bases and J lost 0 bases. CDR3 sequence (DNA): TGTGCCAGCAGAAGGACAGGGGACCCCAATAGCAATCAGCCCCAGCATTTT. It is translated as CASRRTGDPNSNQPQHF.

This sequence joins TRBV5-1 and TRBJ2-3; 12 bases are shared with TRBD1. V was pared by 1 base and J by 8 bases, with 5 bases of the junction left unmatched. The CDR3 has 15 residues. In germline, CDR1 is SGHRS, CDR2 YFSETQ. CDR3 coding DNA: TGCGCCAGCAGCTTGCTGGGACAGGGGGCGGGTACGCAGTATTTT. This translates into CASSLLGQGAGTQYF.

The chain combines TRBV4-1 with TRBJ2-5; 11 bases align to TRBD2. The CDR3 contains 18 residues. CDR1 is MGHRA, CDR2 YSYEKL, per germline. Trimming took 0 bases from V and 2 from J; bases not matched to a gene: 8. This chain's CDR3 is CASSQDGVIAGGQETQYF. The CDR3 DNA is TGCGCCAGCAGCCAAGATGGGGTAATAGCGGGAGGGCAAGAGACCCAGTACTTC.

The V and J genes are TRBV24-1 and TRBJ2-3, with no clear D. The germline V gene encodes CDR1 KGHDR and CDR2 SFDVKD. V gave up 5 bases and J gave up 1 base, with 6 bases separating them. The CDR3 covers 13 residues. CDR3 protein: CATSGAGTDTQYF. The CDR3 coding sequence is TGTGCCACCAGTGGTGCAGGCACAGATACGCAGTATTTT.

The CDR3 spells CASSELSGNSYEQYF. The CDR3 DNA reads TGCGCCAGCAGTGAGTTGTCAGGAAATTCCTACGAGCAGTACTTC. J is TRBJ2-7 and V is TRBV10-1, with D hard to call. Germline CDR1 reads WNHNN; CDR2 reads SYGVQD (reference sequence). The CDR3 contains 15 residues. V was clipped by 1 base and J by 1 base, with 11 bases between them.

This clonotype is classed as large. The genes are TRBV6-1 and TRBJ2-1; 10 positions match TRBD2. The germline gives CDR1 MNHNS, CDR2 SASEGT. The CDR3 has 20 amino acids. Losses at the gene ends were 1 base for V and 0 bases for J; bases not matched to a gene: 12. In DNA, the CDR3 is TGTGCCAGCAGTGAAGTGCGGCTAGCGGGGGCCATGAGCTCCTACAATGAGCAGTTCTTC. It encodes CASSEVRLAGAMSSYNEQFF.

Relative to its sample, this clonotype is medium-sized (0.01 to 0.1%). This chain joins TRBV15 and TRBJ2-7; the D is unclear. The CDR3 is made up of 13 amino acids. Trimming cost V 6 bases and J 0 bases, with 9 bases left between them. The germline V gene has CDR1 LNHNV and CDR2 YYDKDF (reference sequence). In DNA, the CDR3 is TGTGCCACCAGTCGGACCTCCTCCTACGAGCAGTACTTC. Translation gives CATSRTSSYEQYF.